This TCR beta chain was recovered during a study of blood T cells in healthy people across ages. Healthy Caucasians from Russia aged roughly 6 to 95 served as donors. Study-wide findings and caveats: Roughly linear declines in TCR beta diversity per million T cells occurred with age. More naive CD4+ cells and higher diversity were found in long-lived than in aged donors.

As to this clonotype: Its matching antigen is unknown.

The second PCR ran roughly 7 to 12 cycles with a sample-barcoded 5' primer and J-beta primers. The template-switch adaptor was a 5' adaptor with 12 random nucleotides. It tagged each cDNA molecule. A single record per CDR3 protein comes from TCRdb applying MiXCR to the 5' RACE reads. The sample yields 650,000 to 1,000,000 distinct CDR3 sequences, under 40% seen once. What was sequenced was blood. The receptor was derived from a man between 18 and 35 years old in good health.

CDR3 residues: CASTAQGGLIGTQYF. The CDR3 region has the DNA TGTGCCAGCACCGCTCAGGGAGGACTCATCGGTACGCAGTATTTT. V gene TRBV12-3 or TRBV12-4 combines with J gene TRBJ2-3, with D perhaps TRBD2 (6 bases). The CDR3 sequence is 15 residues long. Trimming removed 7 bases at V and 8 bases at J, with 22 bases between.